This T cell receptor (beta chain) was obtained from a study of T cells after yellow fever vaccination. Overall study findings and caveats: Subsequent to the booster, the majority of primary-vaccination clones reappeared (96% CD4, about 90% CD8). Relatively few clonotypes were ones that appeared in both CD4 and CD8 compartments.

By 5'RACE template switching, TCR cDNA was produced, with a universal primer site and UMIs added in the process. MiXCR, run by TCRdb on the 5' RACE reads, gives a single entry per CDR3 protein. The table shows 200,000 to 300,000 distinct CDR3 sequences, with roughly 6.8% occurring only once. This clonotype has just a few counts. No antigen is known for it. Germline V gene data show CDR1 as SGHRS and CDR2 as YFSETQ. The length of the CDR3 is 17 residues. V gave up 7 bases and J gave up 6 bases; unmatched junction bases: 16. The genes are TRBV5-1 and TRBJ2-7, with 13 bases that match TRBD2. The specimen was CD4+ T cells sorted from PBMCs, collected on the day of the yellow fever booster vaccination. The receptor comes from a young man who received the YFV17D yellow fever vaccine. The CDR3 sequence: CASSGLAGVSWVFEQYF. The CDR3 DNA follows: TGCGCCAGCTCTGGACTAGCGGGAGTGTCGTGGGTGTTCGAGCAGTACTTC. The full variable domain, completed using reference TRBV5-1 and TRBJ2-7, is KAGVTQTPRYLIKTRGQQVTLSCSPISGHRSVSWYQQTPGQGLQFLFEYFSETQRNKGNFPGRFSGRQFSNSRSEMNVSTLELGDSALYLCASSGLAGVSWVFEQYFGPGTRLTVT.